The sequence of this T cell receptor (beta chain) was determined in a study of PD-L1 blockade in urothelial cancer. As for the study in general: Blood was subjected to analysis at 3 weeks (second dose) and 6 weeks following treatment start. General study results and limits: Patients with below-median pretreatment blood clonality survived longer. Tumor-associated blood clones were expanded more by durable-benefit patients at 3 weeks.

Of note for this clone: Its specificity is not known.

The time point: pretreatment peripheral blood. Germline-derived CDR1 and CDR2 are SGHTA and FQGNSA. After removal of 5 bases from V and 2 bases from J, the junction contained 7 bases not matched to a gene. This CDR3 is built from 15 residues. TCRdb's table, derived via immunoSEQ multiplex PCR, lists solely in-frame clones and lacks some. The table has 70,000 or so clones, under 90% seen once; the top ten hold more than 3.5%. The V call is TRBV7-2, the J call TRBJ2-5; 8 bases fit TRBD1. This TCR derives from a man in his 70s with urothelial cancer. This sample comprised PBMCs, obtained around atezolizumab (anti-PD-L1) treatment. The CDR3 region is CASSPGGTSQETQYF. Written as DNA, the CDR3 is TGTGCCAGCAGCCCAGGGGGCACCTCACAAGAGACCCAGTACTTC.